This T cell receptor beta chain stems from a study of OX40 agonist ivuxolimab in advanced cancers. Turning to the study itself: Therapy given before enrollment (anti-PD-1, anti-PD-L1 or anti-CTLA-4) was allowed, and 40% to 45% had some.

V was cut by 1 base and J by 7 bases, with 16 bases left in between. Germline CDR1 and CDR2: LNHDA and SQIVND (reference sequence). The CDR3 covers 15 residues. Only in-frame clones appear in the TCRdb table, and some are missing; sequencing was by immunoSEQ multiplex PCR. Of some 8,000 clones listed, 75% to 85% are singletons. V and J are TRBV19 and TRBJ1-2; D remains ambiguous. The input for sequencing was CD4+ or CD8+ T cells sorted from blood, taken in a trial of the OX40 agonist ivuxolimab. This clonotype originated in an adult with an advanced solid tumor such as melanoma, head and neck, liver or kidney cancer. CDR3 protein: CASSIVGSPALGYTF. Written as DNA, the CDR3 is TGTGCCAGTAGTATAGTCGGCAGTCCAGCCCTTGGCTACACCTTC.